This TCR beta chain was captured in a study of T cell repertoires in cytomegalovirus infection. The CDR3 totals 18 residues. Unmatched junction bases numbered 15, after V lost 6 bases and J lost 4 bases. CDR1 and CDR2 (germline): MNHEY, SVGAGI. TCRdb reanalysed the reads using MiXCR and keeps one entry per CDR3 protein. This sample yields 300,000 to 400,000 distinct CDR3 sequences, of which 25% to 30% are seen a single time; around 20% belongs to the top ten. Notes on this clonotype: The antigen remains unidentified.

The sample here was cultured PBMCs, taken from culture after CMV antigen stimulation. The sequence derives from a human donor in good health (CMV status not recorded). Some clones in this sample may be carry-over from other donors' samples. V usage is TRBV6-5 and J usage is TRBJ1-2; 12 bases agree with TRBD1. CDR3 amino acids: CASSLSGTGGFLPYGYTF. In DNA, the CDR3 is TGTGCCAGCAGCTTATCCGGGACAGGGGGCTTCCTACCCTATGGCTACACCTTC.